Below, 27 T cell receptor beta chains from the same sample are listed, as sequenced in a study of T cells after yellow fever vaccination. Each CDR3 protein gets one entry after TCRdb re-called the 5' RACE reads with MiXCR. The table has 250,000 or so distinct CDR3 sequences, about 3.5% seen once. The material was PBMCs, obtained 15 days after the yellow fever booster vaccination. These receptors originate from a young man who received the YFV17D yellow fever vaccine.

The chain uses TRBV4-1 and TRBJ1-2, with D possibly matching TRBD1 (5 bases). The CDR3 runs 16 residues. Germline V CDR1 and CDR2: MGHRA, YSYEKL. Trimming took off 5 bases at V and 1 base at J, with 17 bases between the two ends. The DNA for the CDR3 is TGCGCCAGCAGCTTACAATCCGGCAGGGTTAACTATGGCTACACCTTC. This encodes CASSLQSGRVNYGYTF.

This clonotype was observed many times. J is TRBJ2-1 and V is TRBV7-3; TRBD2 agrees at 10 bases. V lost 6 bases and J lost 5; bases outside the gene matches: 7. The CDR3 consists of 15 residues. The germline CDR1 and CDR2 sequences are SGHTA and FQGTGA. The CDR3 loop is CASSQSGGAHNEQFF. CDR3 nucleotide sequence: TGTGCCAGCAGTCAGAGCGGGGGGGCCCACAATGAGCAGTTCTTC.

This sequence joins TRBV2 and TRBJ2-7; 7 bases align to TRBD1. The CDR3 loop spans 15 amino acids. From germline, CDR1 is SNHLY and CDR2 FYNNEI. The CDR3 DNA reads TGTGCCTGCAGCCAGGGACAGTTGAGCTCCTACGAGCAGTACGTC. Translation gives CACSQGQLSSYEQYV.

This clonotype occurred many times. This rearrangement joins TRBV10-3 to TRBJ2-3; D is undetermined. V was pared by 8 bases and J by 4 bases, with 7 bases between. CDR3 length equals 11 residues. Germline assignment: CDR1 ENHRY and CDR2 SYGVKD. This CDR3 reads CAIGSADTQYF. The CDR3, as DNA: TGTGCCATCGGGTCGGCAGATACGCAGTATTTT.

V gene TRBV7-2 combines with J gene TRBJ1-5; a possible D gene is TRBD1 (5 bases). V shed 5 bases and J shed 0 bases, with 11 bases lying between them. CDR1 is SGHTA, CDR2 FQGNSA, per germline. The CDR3 has 15 residues. CDR3 DNA: TGTGCCAGCAGCGGACGCCAGGGTAGCAATCAGCCCCAGCATTTT. Its translation is CASSGRQGSNQPQHF.

The chain uses TRBV10-3 and TRBJ1-2; D uncertain. Germline V lookup: CDR1 ENHRY, CDR2 SYGVKD. Trimming shortened V by 0 bases and J by 7 bases, and 6 bases separated the two germline ends. The CDR3 totals 12 residues. In nucleotides, the CDR3 is TGTGCCATCAGTGAGTCAGGTAGTGGCTACACCTTC. Its translation is CAISESGSGYTF.

This clonotype was detected many times. The rearrangement joins TRBV5-1 to TRBJ2-7; D gene uncertain. The CDR3 has 13 residues. V lost 5 bases and J 1 base, leaving 10 bases between the germline ends. The germline V gene encodes CDR1 SGHRS and CDR2 YFSETQ. This chain's CDR3 is CASRQRKSYEQYV. The CDR3 DNA sequence: TGCGCCAGCAGGCAACGCAAGTCCTACGAGCAGTACGTC.

This clonotype appeared many times. The V gene is TRBV27, the J gene TRBJ1-1, with D hard to call. This CDR3 spans 13 amino acids. Germline V lookup: CDR1 MNHEY, CDR2 SMNVEV (reference sequence). Trimming took 8 bases from V and 1 from J, leaving 11 bases between them. The CDR3 spells CASFLSPNTEAFF. CDR3 DNA: TGTGCCAGCTTTTTATCCCCGAACACTGAAGCTTTCTTT.

Ten or more counts support this clonotype. The chain employs TRBV11-2 and TRBJ2-5; D not resolved. The CDR3 contains 14 residues. V gave up 1 base and J gave up 2 bases, with 8 bases separating them. The germline V gene has CDR1 SGHAT and CDR2 FQNNGV. DNA for the CDR3: TGTGCCAGCAGCTTAGTATCAGTACAAGAGACCCAGTACTTC. Translating it yields CASSLVSVQETQYF.

The rearrangement joins TRBV19 to TRBJ1-5; no clear D gene. The CDR3 consists of 13 residues. The V gene lost 5 bases and the J gene lost 9 bases, with 14 bases spanning the gap. Germline CDR1 reads LNHDA; CDR2 reads SQIVND (reference sequence). The CDR3 bases are TGTGCCAGTAGTCGGGGTGTGGTTCTGCCCCAGCATTTT. Translating gives CASSRGVVLPQHF.

The genes are TRBV7-8 and TRBJ1-2, with D perhaps matching TRBD1 (5 bases). Germline assignment: CDR1 SGHVS and CDR2 FQNEAQ. V lost 8 bases, J lost 8 bases, and 18 bases lay in between. This CDR3 region has 13 residues. CDR3 bases: TGTGCCAGCGCAACCGGGGGAAGAGGGGGCTACACCTTC. Translation gives CASATGGRGGYTF.

This clonotype was counted at least ten times. The rearrangement uses TRBV6-5 and TRBJ2-3, with D perhaps matching TRBD1 (6 bases). Trimming removed 4 bases at V and 0 bases at J, with 8 bases between. The germline V gene has CDR1 MNHEY and CDR2 SVGAGI. This CDR3 comprises 14 residues. Here the CDR3 DNA reads TGTGCCAGCAGTTGGCAGGGGAGCACAGATACGCAGTATTTT. This encodes CASSWQGSTDTQYF.

This clonotype was counted a few times. The chain couples TRBV11-1 to TRBJ2-2; D might be TRBD1 (6 bases). The germline CDR1 and CDR2 sequences are SGHAT and FQDESV (reference sequence). Trimming left V 1 base short and J 5 bases short, with 8 bases between. The CDR3 is 14 residues long. This CDR3 is CASSLGQATGELFF. The CDR3 DNA reads as TGTGCCAGCAGCTTAGGACAGGCGACCGGGGAGCTGTTTTTT.

This clonotype was recorded at least ten times. The chain uses TRBV6-2 or TRBV6-3 and TRBJ2-4; either TRBD1 or TRBD2 may fit D (5 bases each). The CDR3 totals 16 residues. The germline V and J ends were trimmed by 6 bases and 2 bases, with 17 bases remaining between them. Germline loops: CDR1 MNHEY, CDR2 SVGEGT. The CDR3 region has the DNA TGTGCCAGCAGCACTGGGACGGCCAGAACCAAAAACATTCAGTACTTC. It codes for CASSTGTARTKNIQYF.

At least ten counts were recorded for this clonotype. The chain joins TRBV6-6 to TRBJ1-1; 10 nucleotides line up with TRBD1. J was trimmed by 3 bases and V by 5 bases; bases with no gene match: 18. The CDR3 spans 19 residues. Germline V gives CDR1 MNHNY, CDR2 SVGAGI (reference sequence). The CDR3 is CASSPSYPYRDRGHTEAFF. CDR3 bases: TGTGCCAGCAGTCCCTCCTACCCTTACCGGGACAGGGGACACACTGAAGCTTTCTTT.

This clonotype appeared many times. V usage is TRBV7-2 and J usage is TRBJ1-2; 7 bases agree with TRBD1. This CDR3 spans 13 amino acids. With V trimmed by 5 bases and J by 6 bases, 6 bases remained unmatched. Per germline, CDR1 SGHTA and CDR2 FQGNSA. CDR3 sequence: CASSPGQEHGYTF. For the CDR3, the DNA is TGTGCCAGCAGCCCCGGACAGGAACATGGCTACACCTTC.

This clonotype was seen ten or more times. The chain has TRBV11-2 and TRBJ2-3; tentative D call: TRBD2 (6 bases). Germline CDR1 reads SGHAT; CDR2 reads FQNNGV. V was clipped by 5 bases and J by 8 bases, with 23 bases between them. The CDR3 consists of 16 residues. The DNA for the CDR3 is TGTGCCAGCAGCAGACTAACGGGCGGGACTTATTCTACGCAGTATTTT. It is translated as CASSRLTGGTYSTQYF.

There are many counts of this clonotype. The rearrangement joins TRBV6-5 to TRBJ2-3; 16 nucleotides align to TRBD2. J gave up 3 bases and V 5 bases, and 11 bases lay outside the gene matches. This CDR3 spans 19 amino acids. Germline values: CDR1 MNHEY, CDR2 SVGAGI. Here the CDR3 DNA reads TGTGCCAGCAGTCCAAGGGGACTAGCGGGGGGGTTTAGGACAGATACGCAGTATTTT. Its translation: CASSPRGLAGGFRTDTQYF.

This clonotype was seen ten or more times. The rearrangement links TRBV5-1 to TRBJ1-6; the D gene is possibly TRBD1 (5 bases). The CDR3 loop spans 13 amino acids. Germline V gives CDR1 SGHRS, CDR2 YFSETQ. V was trimmed by 3 bases and J by 10 bases, leaving 11 bases between them. The CDR3 loop is CASSWDGESPLHF. The DNA for the CDR3 is TGCGCCAGCAGCTGGGACGGGGAGTCACCCCTCCACTTT. Based on the CDR3 plus reference TRBV5-1 and TRBJ1-6, the full variable domain is KAGVTQTPRYLIKTRGQQVTLSCSPISGHRSVSWYQQTPGQGLQFLFEYFSETQRNKGNFPGRFSGRQFSNSRSEMNVSTLELGDSALYLCASSWDGESPLHFGNGTRLTVT.

In this sample, this clonotype turned up many times. J is TRBJ2-3 and V is TRBV9; possible D gene TRBD1, 5 bases. CDR3 size: 16 residues. Germline V lookup: CDR1 SGDLS, CDR2 YYNGEE. V shed 6 bases and J shed 0 bases, with 17 bases lying between them. The CDR3 sequence: CASTRGAKISTDTQYF. CDR3 sequence (DNA): TGTGCCAGCACCCGTGGGGCCAAGATTAGCACAGATACGCAGTATTTT.

The chain joins TRBV2 to TRBJ2-3, with 11 nucleotides matching TRBD1. This CDR3 region has 15 residues. After removal of 8 bases from V and 4 bases from J, the junction contained 8 bases not matched to a gene. Germline V gene sequence: CDR1 SNHLY, CDR2 FYNNEI. Here the CDR3 DNA reads TGTGCCAGCCAGGTTTTGGGACAGGGGGCAGATACGCAGTATTTT. Its translation: CASQVLGQGADTQYF.

The sample holds many counts of this clonotype. The genes are TRBV6-5 and TRBJ1-2; tentatively, D is TRBD1 (5 bases). Germline V gene lookup returns CDR1 MNHEY and CDR2 SVGAGI. The CDR3 is 12 amino acids. V was cut by 8 bases and J by 4 bases, with 11 bases left in between. CDR3 protein: CASLRRGYGYTF. CDR3 bases: TGTGCCAGCCTGAGGAGGGGCTATGGCTACACCTTC.

This clonotype was seen at least ten times. The J gene is TRBJ1-4, the V gene TRBV6-6, with unresolved D. The V end was cut by 10 bases, the J end by 7 bases, with 16 bases between. Germline loops: CDR1 MNHNY, CDR2 SVGAGI (reference sequence). The CDR3 is made up of 13 amino acids. The CDR3 nucleotides are TGTGCCACCGCGCGGGCCGCGGGTGAAAAACTGTTTTTT. Its protein product is CATARAAGEKLFF.

This clonotype has a handful of counts. The chain links TRBV29-1 to TRBJ2-1; D possibly matches TRBD1 or TRBD2 (5 bases each). The CDR3 sequence is 14 residues long. In germline, CDR1 is SQVTM, CDR2 ANQGSEA. With 3 bases removed from V and 2 bases from J, the gap between germline ends came to 11 bases. CDR3 in amino acids: CSVEGDWAYNEQFF. The DNA of the CDR3 is TGCAGCGTTGAGGGGGATTGGGCCTACAATGAGCAGTTCTTC.

The sample holds many counts of this clonotype. This chain connects TRBV28 to TRBJ2-1; TRBD2 matches at 9 bases. The CDR3 extends over 14 amino acids. Losses at the gene ends were 4 bases for V and 8 bases for J; bases not matched to a gene: 6. The V gene's germline CDR1 is MDHEN and CDR2 SYDVKM. This CDR3 is CASSSGGGAYEQFF. The CDR3 nucleotides are TGTGCCAGCAGTTCTGGCGGGGGGGCCTATGAGCAGTTCTTC.

This clonotype was seen at least ten times. The rearrangement links TRBV5-4 to TRBJ2-5, with 7 bases aligning to TRBD1. V trimming: 4 bases; J trimming: 3 bases; junction bases outside the gene matches: 6. The CDR3 spans 14 residues. CDR1 and CDR2 from the germline V gene are SGHNT and YYREEE (reference sequence). Written as DNA, the CDR3 is TGTGCCAGCAGCCTGGGACAGAAAGAAGAGACCCAGTACTTC. This translates into CASSLGQKEETQYF.

This clonotype was observed a few times. The chain uses TRBV6-5 and TRBJ2-1; the match to TRBD2 covers 16 bases. V lost 6 bases and J lost 0; bases outside the gene matches: 2. The CDR3 sequence is 17 residues long. Germline-derived CDR1 and CDR2 are MNHEY and SVGAGI. The CDR3 bases are TGTGCCAGCAGGGGACTAGCGGGGGGGAGCTCCTACAATGAGCAGTTCTTC. Its protein product is CASRGLAGGSSYNEQFF.